The source of this T cell receptor beta chain is a study of T cell changes during pregnancy in multiple sclerosis. V was clipped by 5 bases and J by 3 bases, with 20 bases between them. This CDR3 comprises 16 residues. From germline, CDR1 is MDHEN and CDR2 SYDVKM. The data were produced by immunoSEQ multiplex PCR, yet TCRdb's version contains in-frame clones alone and is incomplete. The sample lists tens of thousands of clones, roughly 86% occurring once. The sequence was collected from a female donor with multiple sclerosis, enrolled in a pregnancy study. V is TRBV28 and J is TRBJ2-7, with D possibly being TRBD1 (6 bases). The sequencing here drew on peripheral blood, taken in the first trimester of pregnancy. CDR3 nucleotide sequence: TGTGCCAGCAGTCTCCCCGGACAGCCAAGGGGCTACGAGCAGTACTTC. Translated, it gives CASSLPGQPRGYEQYF.